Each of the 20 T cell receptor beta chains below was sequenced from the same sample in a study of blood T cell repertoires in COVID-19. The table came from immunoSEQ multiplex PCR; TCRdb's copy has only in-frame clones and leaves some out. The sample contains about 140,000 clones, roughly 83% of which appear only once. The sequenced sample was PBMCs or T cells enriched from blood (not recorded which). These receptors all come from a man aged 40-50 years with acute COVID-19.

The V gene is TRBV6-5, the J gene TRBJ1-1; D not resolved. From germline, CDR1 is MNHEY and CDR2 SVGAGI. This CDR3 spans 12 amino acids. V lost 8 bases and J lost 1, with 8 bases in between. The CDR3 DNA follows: TGTGCCAGCGGTCCGGGGAACACTGAAGCTTTCTTT. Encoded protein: CASGPGNTEAFF.

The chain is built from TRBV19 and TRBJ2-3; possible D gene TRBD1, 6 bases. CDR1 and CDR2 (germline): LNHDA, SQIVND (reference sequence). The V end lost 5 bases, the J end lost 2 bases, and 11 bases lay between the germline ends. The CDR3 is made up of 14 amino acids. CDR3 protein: CASSVQGHTDTQYF. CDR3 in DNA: TGTGCCAGTAGTGTACAGGGACACACAGATACGCAGTATTTT.

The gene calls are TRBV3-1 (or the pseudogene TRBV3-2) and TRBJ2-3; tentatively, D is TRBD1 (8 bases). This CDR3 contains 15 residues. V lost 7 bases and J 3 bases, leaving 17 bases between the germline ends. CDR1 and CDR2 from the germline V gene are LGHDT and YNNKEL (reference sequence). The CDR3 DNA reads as TGTGCCAGCACTACAGGGGGGGTAGGAACAGATACGCAGTATTTT. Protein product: CASTTGGVGTDTQYF.

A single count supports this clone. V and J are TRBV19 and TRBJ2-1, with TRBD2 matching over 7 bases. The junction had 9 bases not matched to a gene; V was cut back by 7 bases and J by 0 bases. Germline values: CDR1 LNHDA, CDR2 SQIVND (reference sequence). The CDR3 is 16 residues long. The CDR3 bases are TGTGCCAGTACTTATCAGCGGACTAGCTCCTACAATGAGCAGTTCTTC. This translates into CASTYQRTSSYNEQFF.

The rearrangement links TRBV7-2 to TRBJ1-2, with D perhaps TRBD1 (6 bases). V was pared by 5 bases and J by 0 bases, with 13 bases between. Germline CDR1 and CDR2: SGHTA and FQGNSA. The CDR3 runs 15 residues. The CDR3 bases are TGTGCCAGCAGCCTCGAGGGGGAAGCTAACTATGGCTACACCTTC. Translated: CASSLEGEANYGYTF.

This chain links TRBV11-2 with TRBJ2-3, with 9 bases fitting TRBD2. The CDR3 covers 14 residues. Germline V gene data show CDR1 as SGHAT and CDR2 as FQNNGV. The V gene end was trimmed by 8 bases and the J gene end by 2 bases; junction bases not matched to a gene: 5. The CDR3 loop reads CASGSGRLTDTQYF. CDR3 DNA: TGTGCCAGCGGTAGCGGGAGACTCACAGATACGCAGTATTTT.

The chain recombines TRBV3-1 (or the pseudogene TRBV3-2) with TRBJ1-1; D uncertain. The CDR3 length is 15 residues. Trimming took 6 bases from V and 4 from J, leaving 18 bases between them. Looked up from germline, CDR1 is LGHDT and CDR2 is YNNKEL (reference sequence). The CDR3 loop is CASSPSRGWRTEAFF. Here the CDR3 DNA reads TGTGCCAGCAGTCCAAGTAGAGGATGGCGCACTGAAGCTTTCTTT.

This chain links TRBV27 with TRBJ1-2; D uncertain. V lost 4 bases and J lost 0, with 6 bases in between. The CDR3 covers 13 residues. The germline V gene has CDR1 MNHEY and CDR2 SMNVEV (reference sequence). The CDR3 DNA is TGTGCCAGCAGTTCAGACACTAACTATGGCTACACCTTC. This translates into CASSSDTNYGYTF.

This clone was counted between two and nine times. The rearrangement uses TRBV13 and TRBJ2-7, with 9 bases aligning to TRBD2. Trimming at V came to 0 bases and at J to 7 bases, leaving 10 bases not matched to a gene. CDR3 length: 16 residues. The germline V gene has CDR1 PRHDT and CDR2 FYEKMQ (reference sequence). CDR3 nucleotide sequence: TGTGCCAGCAGCTTAGGTCTTGGGCGGGAGGGGCCAGAGCAGTACTTC. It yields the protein CASSLGLGREGPEQYF.

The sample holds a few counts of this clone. The CDR3 region is CASSVRGINQPQHF. The CDR3 nucleotides read TGTGCCAGTAGCGTACGGGGGATTAATCAGCCCCAGCATTTT. This chain links TRBV19 with TRBJ1-5, with a weak D call TRBD1 (5 bases). Germline V gene data show CDR1 as LNHDA and CDR2 as SQIVND (reference sequence). The germline V and J ends were trimmed by 6 bases and 4 bases, with 13 bases remaining between them. CDR3 length: 14 residues.

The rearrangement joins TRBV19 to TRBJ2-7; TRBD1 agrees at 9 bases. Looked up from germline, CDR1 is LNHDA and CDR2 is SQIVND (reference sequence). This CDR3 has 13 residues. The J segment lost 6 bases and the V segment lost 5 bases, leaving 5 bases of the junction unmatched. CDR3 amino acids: CASSRDRETEQYF. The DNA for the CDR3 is TGTGCCAGTAGTCGGGACAGGGAAACCGAGCAGTACTTC.

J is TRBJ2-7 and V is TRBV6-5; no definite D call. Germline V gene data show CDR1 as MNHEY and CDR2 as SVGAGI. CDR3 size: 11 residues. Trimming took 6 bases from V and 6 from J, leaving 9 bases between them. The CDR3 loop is CASSESVEQYF. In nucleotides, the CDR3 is TGTGCCAGCAGCGAGAGCGTCGAGCAGTACTTC.

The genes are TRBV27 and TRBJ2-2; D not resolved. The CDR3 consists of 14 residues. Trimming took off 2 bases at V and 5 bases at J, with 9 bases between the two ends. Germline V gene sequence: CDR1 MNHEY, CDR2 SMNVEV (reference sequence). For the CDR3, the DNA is TGTGCCAGCAGTTTACCAGCAGGAACCGGGGAGCTGTTTTTT. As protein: CASSLPAGTGELFF.

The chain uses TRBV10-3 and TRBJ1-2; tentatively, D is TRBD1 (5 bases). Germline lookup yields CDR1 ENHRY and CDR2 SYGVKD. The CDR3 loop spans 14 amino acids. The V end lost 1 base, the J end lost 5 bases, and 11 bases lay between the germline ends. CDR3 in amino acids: CAISELNRWYGYTF. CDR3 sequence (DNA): TGTGCCATCAGTGAGTTGAACAGGTGGTATGGCTACACCTTC.

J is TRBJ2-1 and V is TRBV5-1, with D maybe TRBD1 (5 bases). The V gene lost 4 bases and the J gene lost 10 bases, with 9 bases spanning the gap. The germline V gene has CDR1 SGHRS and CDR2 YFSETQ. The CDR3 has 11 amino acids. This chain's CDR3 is CASSQGQEQFF. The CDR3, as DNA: TGCGCCAGCAGCCAAGGACAAGAGCAGTTCTTC.

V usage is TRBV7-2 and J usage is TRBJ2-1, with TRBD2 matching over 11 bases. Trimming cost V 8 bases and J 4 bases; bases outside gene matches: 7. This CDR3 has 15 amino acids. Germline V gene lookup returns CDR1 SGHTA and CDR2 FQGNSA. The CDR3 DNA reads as TGTGCCAGCGGATTAGCGGGGGGGCGTTACAATGAGCAGTTCTTC. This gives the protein CASGLAGGRYNEQFF.

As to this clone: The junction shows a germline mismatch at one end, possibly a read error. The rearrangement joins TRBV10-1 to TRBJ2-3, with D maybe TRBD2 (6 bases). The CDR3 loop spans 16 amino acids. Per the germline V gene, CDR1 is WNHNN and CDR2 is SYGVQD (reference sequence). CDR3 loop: CASSEFLGEATDTQYF. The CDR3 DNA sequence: TGCGCCAGCAGCGAGTTCTTGGGGGAGGCGACAGATACGCAGTATTTT.

The chain's CDR3 is CASSYSHKSYEQYF. Written as DNA, the CDR3 is TGTGCCAGCAGTTACTCACACAAGTCCTACGAGCAGTACTTC. The rearrangement joins TRBV6-5 to TRBJ2-7; no clear D gene. The CDR3 loop spans 14 amino acids. The germline V gene has CDR1 MNHEY and CDR2 SVGAGI. V lost 0 bases and J lost 1, with 7 bases in between.

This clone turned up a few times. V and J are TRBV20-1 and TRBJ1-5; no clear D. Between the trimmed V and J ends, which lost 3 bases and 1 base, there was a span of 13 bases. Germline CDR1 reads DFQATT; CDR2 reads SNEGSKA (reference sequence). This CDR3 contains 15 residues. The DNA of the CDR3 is TGCAGTGCTAGTCGGGAGTCTGGGAGCAATCAGCCCCAGCATTTT. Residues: CSASRESGSNQPQHF.

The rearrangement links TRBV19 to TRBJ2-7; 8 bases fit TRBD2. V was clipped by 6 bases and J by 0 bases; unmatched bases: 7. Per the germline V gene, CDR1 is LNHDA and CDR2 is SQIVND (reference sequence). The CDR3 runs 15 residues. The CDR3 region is CASSRRGGGSYEQYF. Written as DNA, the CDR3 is TGTGCCAGTAGCCGACGGGGGGGCGGCTCCTACGAGCAGTACTTC.